The 15 T cell receptor beta chains reported below all come from one sample, sequenced in a study of metastatic and nonmetastatic thyroid tumors. TCRdb re-clonotyped the PCR reads through MiXCR. The repertoire holds 6,600 or so clones, with 25% to 40% as singletons. Ahead of thyroid surgery, no patient had received treatment of any kind. The sequencing sample was made of tumor tissue. These receptors originate from a female donor with papillary thyroid cancer or a benign thyroid nodule (not recorded which). Some clones in this sample may be carry-over from other donors' samples.

The genes are TRBV20-1 and TRBJ2-7; the match to TRBD1 covers 8 bases. Trimming at V came to 0 bases and at J to 2 bases, leaving 6 bases not matched to a gene. CDR3 size: 15 residues. Germline CDR1 DFQATT, CDR2 SNEGSKA (reference sequence). The CDR3 DNA is TGCAGTGCTAGAGATCAGGGCAGGGGGCCCTACGAGCAGTACTTC. Its protein is CSARDQGRGPYEQYF.

The chain has TRBV2 and TRBJ1-3, with D unclear. CDR1 SNHLY and CDR2 FYNNEI come from the germline V gene. V lost 6 bases to trimming and J lost 6 bases, with 9 bases between them. The CDR3 is 12 residues long. In nucleotides, the CDR3 is TGTGCCAGCAGGGGAATTCCAAACACCATATATTTT. It encodes CASRGIPNTIYF.

The genes are TRBV20-1 and TRBJ2-7, with 7 bases lining up with TRBD1. This CDR3 has 13 residues. Trimming took 1 base from V and 4 from J; bases not matched to a gene: 4. Germline V gene data show CDR1 as DFQATT and CDR2 as SNEGSKA (reference sequence). The CDR3 DNA reads as TGCAGTGCTAGAGGTCCACAGGGGTACGAGCAGTACTTC. It is translated as CSARGPQGYEQYF.

This clone appeared many times. The chain couples TRBV12-3 or TRBV12-4 to TRBJ2-7, with TRBD1 matching over 8 bases. The CDR3 consists of 15 residues. With 7 bases clipped from V and 3 bases from J, the junction kept 11 bases outside the gene matches. The CDR3 protein is CASIPRQGISYEQYF. In DNA, the CDR3 is TGTGCCAGCATACCCAGACAGGGGATTAGCTACGAGCAGTACTTC.

The V gene is TRBV5-1, the J gene TRBJ1-3; D gene ambiguous. The CDR3 consists of 14 residues. Germline CDR1 reads SGHRS; CDR2 reads YFSETQ. V was clipped by 0 bases and J by 4 bases, with 8 bases between them. This CDR3 is CASSLGGFGNTIYF. The CDR3 DNA reads TGCGCCAGCAGCTTGGGTGGGTTCGGAAACACCATATATTTT.

A few counts support this clone. The V gene is TRBV6-1, the J gene TRBJ2-3; 10 bases line up with TRBD2. Germline-derived CDR1 and CDR2 are MNHNS and SASEGT. V lost 7 bases and J lost 7; bases outside the gene matches: 11. This CDR3 comprises 15 residues. The CDR3 loop is CASTASGRDHYTQYF. The DNA of the CDR3 is TGTGCCAGCACCGCAAGCGGGAGGGACCATTATACGCAGTATTTT.

V and J are TRBV6-5 and TRBJ2-1; 9 bases are a match to TRBD2. The trim removed 0 bases at V and 6 bases at J, leaving 9 bases unmatched. The CDR3 runs to 17 residues. Germline loops: CDR1 MNHEY, CDR2 SVGAGI. For the CDR3, the DNA is TGTGCCAGCAGTTACTCGAACCCTAGCGGGATTTTCAATGAGCAGTTCTTC. This sequence encodes CASSYSNPSGIFNEQFF.

Many counts were recorded for this clone. This may come from a read error, since a much larger clone is one base off. Other DNA sequences in the same sample also yield this CDR3. This rearrangement joins TRBV6-1 to TRBJ2-2; the match to TRBD2 covers 7 bases. Germline V lookup: CDR1 MNHNS, CDR2 SASEGT. The trim removed 6 bases at V and 8 bases at J, leaving 18 bases unmatched. The CDR3 loop spans 17 amino acids. CDR3 sequence reads: CASRPGEGRGETGELFF. As DNA, the CDR3 is TGTGCCAGCAGACCCGGGGAGGGACGGGGGGAAACTGGGGAGCTGTTTTTT.

The sample holds a few counts of this clone. The chain carries TRBV5-4 and TRBJ2-3; 12 bases are shared with TRBD2. The CDR3 is made up of 16 amino acids. The V gene's germline CDR1 is SGHNT and CDR2 YYREEE (reference sequence). The V segment lost 3 bases and the J segment 1 base; nucleotides outside the gene matches: 3. The CDR3 nucleotides are TGTGCCAGCAGCTATCGACTAGCGGGGGGCACAGATACGCAGTATTTT. This codes for CASSYRLAGGTDTQYF.

A word on this clone: One junction end does not reproduce the germline sequence, and a read error may be involved. This chain connects TRBV14 to TRBJ1-2, with D unclear. The germline V gene has CDR1 SGHDN and CDR2 FVKESK. This CDR3 is built from 16 residues. The CDR3 DNA reads as TGTGCCAGCAGCCAAGATTCGGCGAAAGCTAACTATGGCTACTCCTTC. This encodes CASSQDSAKANYGYSF.

The table lists this clone with a few counts. The chain recombines TRBV12-3 or TRBV12-4 with TRBJ1-5; the D gene is possibly TRBD1 (6 bases). This CDR3 spans 14 amino acids. V was pared by 7 bases and J by 5 bases, with 15 bases between. This CDR3 is CASKYREGDQPQHF. CDR3 coding DNA: TGTGCCAGCAAATACAGGGAAGGAGATCAGCCCCAGCATTTT.

This clone has just a few counts. This chain uses TRBV27 with TRBJ1-2, with 9 bases identical to TRBD1. With 2 bases clipped from V and 0 bases from J, the junction kept 7 bases outside the gene matches. The CDR3 runs to 17 residues. CDR1 is MNHEY and CDR2 is SMNVEV in the germline V gene (reference sequence). The CDR3 region has the DNA TGTGCCAGCAGTTTACTCTCCGGGACAGGGACTAACTATGGCTACACCTTC. Its protein is CASSLLSGTGTNYGYTF.

The table lists this clone with a count of one. The CDR3 DNA is TGTGCCAGCAGCGAAAGCCAGAGAGAGGCTTTCTTT. Its translation is CASSESQREAFF. The chain combines TRBV6-1 with TRBJ1-1; no firm D call. The CDR3 has 12 amino acids. The V end lost 6 bases, the J end lost 11 bases, and 16 bases lay between the germline ends. Germline loops: CDR1 MNHNS, CDR2 SASEGT.

In its sample, this clone was seen a few times. V is TRBV28 and J is TRBJ2-1, with 7 bases fitting TRBD2. This CDR3 comprises 15 residues. Germline V CDR1 and CDR2: MDHEN, SYDVKM. Trimming removed 7 bases from V and 3 bases from J; junction bases left unmatched: 9. The DNA of the CDR3 is TGTGCCAGCACCCTTGGGGGGAGGGACTACAATGAGCAGTTCTTC. This sequence encodes CASTLGGRDYNEQFF.

The chain recombines TRBV30 with TRBJ2-2; TRBD1 matches 10 bases. V dropped 2 bases and J dropped 7; count of bases not matched to a gene: 7. This CDR3 is built from 15 residues. CDR1 and CDR2 (germline): GTSNPN, SVGIG (reference sequence). CDR3: CAWSRGTGVRGELFF. The CDR3 nucleotides are TGTGCCTGGAGTAGAGGGACAGGGGTACGCGGGGAGCTGTTTTTT. The complete variable domain, with remaining parts taken from reference TRBV30 and TRBJ2-2, reads SQTIHQWPATLVQPVGSPLSLECTVEGTSNPNLYWYRQAAGRGLQLLFYSVGIGQISSEVPQNLSASRPQDRQFILSSKKLLLSDSGFYLCAWSRGTGVRGELFFGEGSRLTVL.